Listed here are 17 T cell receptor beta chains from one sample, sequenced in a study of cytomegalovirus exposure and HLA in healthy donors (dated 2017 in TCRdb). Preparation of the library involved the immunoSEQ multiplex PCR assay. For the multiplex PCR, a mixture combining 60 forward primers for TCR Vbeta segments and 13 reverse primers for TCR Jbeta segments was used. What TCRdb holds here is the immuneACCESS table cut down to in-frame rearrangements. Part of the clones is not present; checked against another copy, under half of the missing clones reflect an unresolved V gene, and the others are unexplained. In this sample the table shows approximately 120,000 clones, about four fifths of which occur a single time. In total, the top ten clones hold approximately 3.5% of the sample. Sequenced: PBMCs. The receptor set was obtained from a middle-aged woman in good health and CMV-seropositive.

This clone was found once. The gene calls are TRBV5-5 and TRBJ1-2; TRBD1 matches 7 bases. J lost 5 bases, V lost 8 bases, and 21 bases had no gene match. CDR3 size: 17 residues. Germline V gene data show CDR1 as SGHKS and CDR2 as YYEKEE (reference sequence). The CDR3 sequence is CASTQHDREGSAYGYTF. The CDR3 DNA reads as TGTGCCAGTACCCAACACGACAGGGAAGGAAGTGCGTATGGCTACACCTTC.

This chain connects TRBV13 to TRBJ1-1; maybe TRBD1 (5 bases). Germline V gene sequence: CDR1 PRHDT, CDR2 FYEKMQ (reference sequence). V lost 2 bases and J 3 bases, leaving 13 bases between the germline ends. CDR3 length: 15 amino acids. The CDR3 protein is CASSLRPGGDTEAFF. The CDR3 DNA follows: TGTGCCAGCAGCTTACGCCCCGGGGGGGACACTGAAGCTTTCTTT.

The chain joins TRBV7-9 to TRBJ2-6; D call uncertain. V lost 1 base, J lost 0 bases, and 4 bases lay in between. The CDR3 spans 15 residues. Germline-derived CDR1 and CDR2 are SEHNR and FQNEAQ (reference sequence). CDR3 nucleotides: TGTGCCAGCAGCTTAGACAGCTCTGGGGCCAACGTCCTGACTTTC. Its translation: CASSLDSSGANVLTF.

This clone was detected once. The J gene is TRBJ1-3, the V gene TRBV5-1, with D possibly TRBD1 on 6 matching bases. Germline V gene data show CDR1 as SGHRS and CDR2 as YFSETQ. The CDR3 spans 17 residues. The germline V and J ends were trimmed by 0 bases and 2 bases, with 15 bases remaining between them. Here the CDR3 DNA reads TGCGCCAGCAGCTTGGAGGGACAAGTGTCGCCTGGAAACACCATATATTTT. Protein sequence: CASSLEGQVSPGNTIYF.

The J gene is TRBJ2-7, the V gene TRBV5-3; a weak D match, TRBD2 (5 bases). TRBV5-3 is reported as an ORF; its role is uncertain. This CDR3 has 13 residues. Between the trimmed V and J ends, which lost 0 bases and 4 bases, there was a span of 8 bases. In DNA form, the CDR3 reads TGTGCCAGAAGCTTGGAGGGAGTGTACGAGCAGTACTTC. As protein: CARSLEGVYEQYF.

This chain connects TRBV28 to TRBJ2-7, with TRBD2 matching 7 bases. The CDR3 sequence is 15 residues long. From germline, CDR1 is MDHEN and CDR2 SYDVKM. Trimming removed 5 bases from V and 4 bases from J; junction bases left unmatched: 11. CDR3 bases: TGTGCCAGCAGTCCTTCCGGGACTACAAGATACGAGCAGTACTTC. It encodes CASSPSGTTRYEQYF. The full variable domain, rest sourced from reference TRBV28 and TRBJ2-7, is DVKVTQSSRYLVKRTGEKVFLECVQDMDHENMFWYRQDPGLGLRLIYFSYDVKMKEKGDIPEGYSVSREKKERFSLILESASTNQTSMYLCASSPSGTTRYEQYFGPGTRLTVT.

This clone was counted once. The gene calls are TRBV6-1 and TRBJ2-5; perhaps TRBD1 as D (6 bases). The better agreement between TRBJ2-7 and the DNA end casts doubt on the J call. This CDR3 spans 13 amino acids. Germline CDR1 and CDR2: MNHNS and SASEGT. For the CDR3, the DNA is TGTGCCAGCGGACAGAGTACAACCTACGAGCAGTACTTC. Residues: CASGQSTTYEQYF.

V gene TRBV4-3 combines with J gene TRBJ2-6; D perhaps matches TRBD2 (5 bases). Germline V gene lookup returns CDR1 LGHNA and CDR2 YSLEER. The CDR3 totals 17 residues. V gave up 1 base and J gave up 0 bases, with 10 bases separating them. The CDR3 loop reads CASSQVSAYSGANVLTF. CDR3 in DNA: TGCGCCAGCAGCCAAGTTAGCGCCTACTCTGGGGCCAACGTCCTGACTTTC.

For the CDR3, the DNA is TGTGCCACCGGGCCGGGGTTTGGCAATCAGCCCCAGCATTTT. It is translated as CATGPGFGNQPQHF. The rearrangement uses TRBV6-5 and TRBJ1-5; D ambiguous. The V and J ends lost 10 bases and 2 bases respectively, with 15 bases between them. Germline CDR1 MNHEY, CDR2 SVGAGI. CDR3 length: 14 residues.

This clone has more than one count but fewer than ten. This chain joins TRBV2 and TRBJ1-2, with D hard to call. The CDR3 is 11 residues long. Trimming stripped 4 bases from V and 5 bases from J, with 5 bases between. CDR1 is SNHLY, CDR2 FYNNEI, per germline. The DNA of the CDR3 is TGTGCCAGCAGTGGTCGTTATGGCTACACCTTC. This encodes CASSGRYGYTF.

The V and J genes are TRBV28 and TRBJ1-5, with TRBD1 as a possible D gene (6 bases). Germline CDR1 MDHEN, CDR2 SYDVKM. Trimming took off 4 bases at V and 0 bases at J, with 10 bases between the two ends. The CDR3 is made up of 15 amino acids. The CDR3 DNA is TGTGCCAGCAGTTCCAGGGGAAATAGCAATCAGCCCCAGCATTTT. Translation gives CASSSRGNSNQPQHF.

CDR3 sequence (DNA): TGCGCCAGCAGTTCCGGGACAGGGAATTATGAAGAGCAGTACTTC. Translating gives CASSSGTGNYEEQYF. This chain uses TRBV4-1 with TRBJ2-7; 9 bases agree with TRBD1. Germline lookup yields CDR1 MGHRA and CDR2 YSYEKL. The trim removed 6 bases at V and 7 bases at J, leaving 13 bases unmatched. The CDR3 has 15 residues.

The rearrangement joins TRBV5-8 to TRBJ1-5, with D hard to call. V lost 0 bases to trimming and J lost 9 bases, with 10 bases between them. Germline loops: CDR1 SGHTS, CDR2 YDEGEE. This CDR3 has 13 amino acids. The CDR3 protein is CASSLDIQRPQHF. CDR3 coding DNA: TGTGCCAGCAGCTTGGATATTCAGCGGCCCCAGCATTTT.

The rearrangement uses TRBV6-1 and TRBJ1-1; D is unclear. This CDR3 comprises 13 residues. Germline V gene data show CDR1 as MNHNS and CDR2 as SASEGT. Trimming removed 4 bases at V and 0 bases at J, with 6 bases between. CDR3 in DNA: TGTGCCAGCAGTGGAGTAGTGAACACTGAAGCTTTCTTT. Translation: CASSGVVNTEAFF.

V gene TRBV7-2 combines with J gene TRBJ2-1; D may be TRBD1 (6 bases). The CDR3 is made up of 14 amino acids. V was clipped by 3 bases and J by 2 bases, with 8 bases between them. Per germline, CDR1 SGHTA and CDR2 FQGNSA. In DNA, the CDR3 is TGTGCCAGCAGCTTCCGGACAGCCTACAATGAGCAGTTCTTC. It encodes CASSFRTAYNEQFF.

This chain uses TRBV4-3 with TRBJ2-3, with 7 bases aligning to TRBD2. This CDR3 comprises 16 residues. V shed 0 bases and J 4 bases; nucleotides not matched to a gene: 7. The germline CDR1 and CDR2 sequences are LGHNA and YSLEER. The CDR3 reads CASSQDLPAGADTQYF. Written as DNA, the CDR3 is TGCGCCAGCAGCCAAGACCTGCCCGCGGGGGCAGATACGCAGTATTTT.

In DNA, the CDR3 is TGTGCCAGCACCGACCGTCTCGGGAGGGCCTACGAGCAGTACTTC. Its translation: CASTDRLGRAYEQYF. The chain is built from TRBV2 and TRBJ2-5; 8 bases agree with TRBD2. The J call may be incorrect, as the DNA end agrees better with TRBJ2-7. Germline V gene lookup returns CDR1 SNHLY and CDR2 FYNNEI. This CDR3 is 15 amino acids long.